The 6 T cell receptor beta chains below were found in one sample sequenced in a study of T-cell reconstitution after alpha-beta-depleted transplantation in children listed by TCRdb under 2016. The library was made by PCR. Reads for this sample came from an Illumina HiSeq 2500. Molecular barcoding was employed in the preparation of TCR libraries, with unique molecular identifiers being used to normalize TCRbeta repertoire quantification. TCRdb reran the public reads through fastp at Q25 and MiXCR, keeping productive beta chains. For every CDR3 protein sequence, its rows merge into one entry that carries the most common genes and DNA. Present in this sample are about 460,000 distinct CDR3 sequences, over 9.5% of which were seen just once. Around 2% of the sample is in the top ten clones. Taken with the paper, the label for treatment or condition translates to: allogeneic hematopoietic cell transplantation with graft depleted of TCRalphabeta T cells and CD19 B cells.

This material consisted of PBMCs, taken before TCRalphabeta/CD19-depleted stem cell transplant. Every receptor here comes from a child aged 2 to 15 with inherited bone marrow failure, due to receive a stem cell transplant.

This clonotype was found many times. The V gene is TRBV19, the J gene TRBJ2-3, with 9 bases identical to TRBD2. The CDR3 contains 14 residues. Trimming took 5 bases from V and 3 from J; bases not matched to a gene: 3. Per the germline V gene, CDR1 is LNHDA and CDR2 is SQIVND (reference sequence). CDR3 residues: CASSGTSLTDTQYF. CDR3 nucleotide sequence: TGTGCCAGTAGTGGGACTAGCTTGACAGATACGCAGTATTTT.

This clonotype appeared a few times. J is TRBJ2-7 and V is TRBV12-3 or TRBV12-4, with TRBD2 matching 10 bases. The CDR3 covers 15 residues. The V segment lost 3 bases and the J segment 5 bases; nucleotides outside the gene matches: 7. The CDR3, as DNA: TGTGCCAGCAGTTTGGGGTCTAGCGGGAGTGACGAGCAGTACTTC. Translation gives CASSLGSSGSDEQYF.

This clonotype was counted ten times or more. J is TRBJ2-3 and V is TRBV29-1; tentatively, D is TRBD1 (6 bases). Germline values: CDR1 SQVTM, CDR2 ANQGSEA. The CDR3 contains 12 residues. V lost 3 bases and J 4 bases, leaving 8 bases between the germline ends. The CDR3 here is CSVDPGADTQYF. The CDR3 nucleotides are TGCAGCGTTGACCCAGGGGCAGATACGCAGTATTTT.

This clonotype was counted at least ten times. The rearrangement joins TRBV13 to TRBJ2-5, with a weak D call TRBD1 (6 bases). The V and J ends lost 5 bases and 4 bases respectively, with 17 bases between them. Per the germline V gene, CDR1 is PRHDT and CDR2 is FYEKMQ (reference sequence). The CDR3 has 15 residues. CDR3 bases: TGTGCCAGCAGCGGTCCGGACAGTTGGCTAGAGACCCAGTACTTC. Translating it yields CASSGPDSWLETQYF. The variable domain in full, completed from reference TRBV13 and TRBJ2-5, reads AAGVIQSPRHLIKEKRETATLKCYPIPRHDTVYWYQQGPGQDPQFLISFYEKMQSDKGSIPDRFSAQQFSDYHSELNMSSLELGDSALYFCASSGPDSWLETQYFGPGTRLLVL.

This clonotype was detected a few times. The rearrangement uses TRBV7-9 and TRBJ2-4; D gene unclear. Germline-derived CDR1 and CDR2 are SEHNR and FQNEAQ (reference sequence). Trimming stripped 4 bases from V and 0 bases from J, with 13 bases between. CDR3 length: 16 residues. CDR3 residues: CASSSSGELAKNIQYF. The CDR3 DNA reads as TGTGCCAGCAGCTCATCAGGAGAACTAGCCAAAAACATTCAGTACTTC. Full variable domain (remainder filled in from reference TRBV7-9 and TRBJ2-4): DTGVSQNPRHKITKRGQNVTFRCDPISEHNRLYWYRQTLGQGPEFLTYFQNEAQLEKSRLLSDRFSAERPKGSFSTLEIQRTEQGDSAMYLCASSSSGELAKNIQYFGAGTRLSVL.

This clonotype was observed at least ten times. The chain employs TRBV18 and TRBJ1-1; the D is unclear. Germline V gives CDR1 KGHSH, CDR2 LQKENI. The CDR3 covers 16 residues. V dropped 1 base and J dropped 7 bases, with 19 bases sitting between them. Written as DNA, the CDR3 is TGTGCCAGCTCACCACTTGCGGGATTTGGCACTCTTGAAGCTTTCTTT. This encodes CASSPLAGFGTLEAFF.